The source of this TCR beta chain is a study of control samples from healthy donors and cancer patients. Trimming cost V 4 bases and J 10 bases, with 13 bases left between them. CDR1 is KGHDR and CDR2 is SFDVKD in the germline V gene. This CDR3 is 14 amino acids long. Sequencing was performed with immunoSEQ multiplex PCR; in TCRdb, only in-frame clones are kept and a portion is missing. Of tens of thousands of clones in the sample, around 87% were seen once. This chain uses TRBV24-1 with TRBJ1-6; D not certain. The sequence was collected from a man over 45 in good health. Source material: blood. CDR3 bases: TGTGCCACCAGTGAACCTGCCAGGCACTCACCCCTCCACTTT. Translated: CATSEPARHSPLHF.